These T cell receptor beta chains were read from a single sample in a study of CD8+CD57+ T cells in acquired aplastic anemia. TCRdb fed the reads into MiXCR, producing one record per CDR3 protein. The table has 350,000 to 450,000 distinct CDR3 sequences, 65% to 80% seen once. The source material was sorted CD4+, CD8+, or CD8+CD57+ T cells (not recorded which) from PBMCs. The receptors were gathered from a human donor in good health, serving as a control. Both conserved end residues are part of each CDR3. Each record gives: V gene, D gene, J gene, clone size, CDR3 DNA, CDR3 protein. D genes are given only for firm matches. Part of the rows lack a size; the others show once, few, many or a class for expanded clones.

V: TRBV7-9
D: .
J: TRBJ2-7
size: few
DNA: TGTGCCAGCAGCTTATTCAGCGGCCACAATGGAGAGCAGTACTTC
CDR3: CASSLFSGHNGEQYF

V: TRBV7-8
D: .
J: TRBJ1-4
size: .
DNA: TGTGCCAGCAGCCTAGCTAGCGGGGGAGCCAAAAAACTCTTTTTT
CDR3: CASSLASGGAKKLFF

V: TRBV20-1
D: .
J: TRBJ2-1
size: many
DNA: TGCAGTGCTAGACCCCCCCCGGGATCTGCCTCCTACAATGAGCAGTTCTTC
CDR3: CSARPPPGSASYNEQFF

V: TRBV2
D: .
J: TRBJ2-7
size: .
DNA: TGTGCCAGCAACCTCAGCCAGCAGGATGAGCAGCACTTC
CDR3: CASNLSQQDEQHF

V: TRBV7-2
D: .
J: TRBJ2-3
size: .
DNA: TGTGCCAGCAGGGCTATAGCAGGGCGCGCAGATACGCAGTATTTT
CDR3: CASRAIAGRADTQYF

V: TRBV25-1
D: .
J: TRBJ1-1
size: .
DNA: TGTGCCAGCAGTGCATCGAAGAAGGGAAACACTGAAGCTTTCTTT
CDR3: CASSASKKGNTEAFF

V: TRBV20-1
D: TRBD1
J: TRBJ2-2
size: once
DNA: TGCAGTGCCCGGGACAGAAGTCAGCCCCGGGAGCTGTTTTTT
CDR3: CSARDRSQPRELFF

V: TRBV7-2
D: TRBD1
J: TRBJ1-5
size: .
DNA: TGTGCCAGCAGCTTGACTAAAATCGACAGGGGGGGGATTTATAGCAATCAGCCCCAGCATTTT
CDR3: CASSLTKIDRGGIYSNQPQHF

V: TRBV7-2
D: .
J: TRBJ1-4
size: .
DNA: TGTGCCAGCAGCAAAGGGGGGAACACTGAAGAACTGTTTTTT
CDR3: CASSKGGNTEELFF

V: TRBV11-2
D: .
J: TRBJ2-3
size: .
DNA: TGTGCCAGCAGCTTAGGGGCCCTGATTTTAACAGATACGCAGTATTTT
CDR3: CASSLGALILTDTQYF

V: TRBV3-1
D: .
J: TRBJ1-3
size: many
DNA: TGTGCCAGCAGCCTCTCCGGAGACTCTGGAAACACCATATATTTT
CDR3: CASSLSGDSGNTIYF

V: TRBV20-1
D: TRBD1
J: TRBJ1-5
size: many
DNA: TGCAGTGCTAGTGGGGACAGGGCAGTGCATCAGCCCCAGCATTTT
CDR3: CSASGDRAVHQPQHF

V: TRBV11-2
D: TRBD1
J: TRBJ2-7
size: .
DNA: TGTGCCAGCACCTCGACAGGGGGCGAATACGAGCAGTACTTC
CDR3: CASTSTGGEYEQYF

V: TRBV5-1
D: .
J: TRBJ1-2
size: .
DNA: TGTGCCAGCAGCTCCCGGGCAGGGAGGAGCGCCTTC
CDR3: CASSSRAGRSAF

V: TRBV7-3
D: .
J: TRBJ2-7
size: few
DNA: TGTGCCAGCACGGGGAGGAGCGAGCAGTACTTC
CDR3: CASTGRSEQYF

V: TRBV25-1
D: .
J: TRBJ2-1
size: few
DNA: TGTGCCAGCACTCACATGGGGCACAATGAGCAGTTCTTC
CDR3: CASTHMGHNEQFF

V: TRBV11-2
D: TRBD1
J: TRBJ2-7
size: few
DNA: TGTGCCAGCAGCCACGGACAGGGAATTTTCTACGAGCAGTACTTC
CDR3: CASSHGQGIFYEQYF

V: TRBV10-3
D: TRBD2
J: TRBJ2-3
size: few
DNA: TGTGCCATCAGGGCGCTAGCGGGGAGCACAGATACGCAGTATTTT
CDR3: CAIRALAGSTDTQYF

V: TRBV10-3
D: .
J: TRBJ1-2
size: .
DNA: TGTGCCATCAGGATATACAAGAACCCTGGTTATACCTTC
CDR3: CAIRIYKNPGYTF

V: TRBV6-1
D: TRBD2
J: TRBJ2-5
size: many
DNA: TGTGCCAGCGGGACTAGCTTCGCACCGGCTATGGAGACCCAGTACTTC
CDR3: CASGTSFAPAMETQYF

V: TRBV20-1
D: TRBD1
J: TRBJ1-2
size: .
DNA: TGCAGTGCTAGAGGCCGACAGGGGCATGGCTACATCTTC
CDR3: CSARGRQGHGYIF

V: TRBV5-1
D: TRBD2
J: TRBJ2-1
size: .
DNA: TGCGCCAGCAGCCTGGCGGGGGGGGATAACTCCTACAATGAGCAGTTCTTC
CDR3: CASSLAGGDNSYNEQFF

V: TRBV7-2
D: .
J: TRBJ1-1
size: many
DNA: TGTGCCAGCAGCTTATCTCCACGTACGAACACTGAAGCTTTCTTT
CDR3: CASSLSPRTNTEAFF

V: TRBV7-3
D: .
J: TRBJ2-3
size: .
DNA: TGTGCCAGCAGCAATGGAGGGGGGGATACGCAGGATTTT
CDR3: CASSNGGGDTQDF

V: TRBV6-5
D: TRBD1
J: TRBJ1-2
size: many
DNA: TGTGCCAGCCCTAAACCGGGACAGACATATGGCTACACCTTC
CDR3: CASPKPGQTYGYTF

V: TRBV7-2
D: TRBD1
J: TRBJ1-1
size: .
DNA: TGCGCCAGCAGCCCAAACAGGGGCCGAAATGAAGCTTTCTTT
CDR3: CASSPNRGRNEAFF

V: TRBV7-9
D: .
J: TRBJ2-3
size: .
DNA: TGTGCCAGCAGTACAGGGTTAATAAGCAAAGCTACGCAGTATTTT
CDR3: CASSTGLISKATQYF

V: TRBV10-3
D: .
J: TRBJ2-6
size: .
DNA: TGTGCCATCCACCCTAACGGGGCCAACGTCCTGACTTTC
CDR3: CAIHPNGANVLTF

V: TRBV20-1
D: .
J: TRBJ2-7
size: .
DNA: TGCAGTGCTAGAGCGGGCATTTCTAGCTCCTACGAGCAGTACTTC
CDR3: CSARAGISSSYEQYF

V: TRBV5-1
D: TRBD2
J: TRBJ2-5
size: many
DNA: TGCGCCAGCAACTCGGGGGGCCAAGAGACCCAGTACTTC
CDR3: CASNSGGQETQYF

V: TRBV6-6
D: .
J: TRBJ2-7
size: many
DNA: TGTGCCAGCCTCACCGTGGGGGGTAGTAGCTCCTACGAGCAGTACTTC
CDR3: CASLTVGGSSSYEQYF

V: TRBV4-3
D: TRBD2
J: TRBJ2-3
size: .
DNA: TGCGCCAGCAGCCAACCGGGACTAGCGGGGGCGGGGTCGGCGCAGTATTTT
CDR3: CASSQPGLAGAGSAQYF

V: TRBV9
D: .
J: TRBJ1-4
size: .
DNA: TGTGCCAGCAGCGGAGCGGCAGGCGTTACAGATAAGCTGTTTTTT
CDR3: CASSGAAGVTDKLFF